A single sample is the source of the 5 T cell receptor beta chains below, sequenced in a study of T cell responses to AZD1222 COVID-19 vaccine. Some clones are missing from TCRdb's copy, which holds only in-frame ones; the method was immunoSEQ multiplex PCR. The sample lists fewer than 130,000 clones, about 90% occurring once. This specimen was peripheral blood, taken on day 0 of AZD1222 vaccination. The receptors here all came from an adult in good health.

Here the CDR3 DNA reads TGTGCCAGCAGCCATGGCCGACCGAGGAGCGGTATTTACACAGATACGCAGTATTTT. Translation gives CASSHGRPRSGIYTDTQYF. The chain is built from TRBV3-1 (or the pseudogene TRBV3-2) and TRBJ2-3; possible D gene TRBD2, 5 bases. This CDR3 comprises 19 residues. Trimming shortened V by 3 bases and J by 2 bases, and 24 bases separated the two germline ends. Germline CDR1 LGHDT, CDR2 YNNKEL (reference sequence).

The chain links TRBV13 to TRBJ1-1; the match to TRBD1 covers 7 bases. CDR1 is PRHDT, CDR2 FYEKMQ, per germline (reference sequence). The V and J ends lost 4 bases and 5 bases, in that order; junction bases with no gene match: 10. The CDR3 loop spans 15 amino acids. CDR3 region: CASSSVRDSRTEAFF. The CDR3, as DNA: TGTGCCAGCAGCTCAGTCCGGGACAGTAGAACTGAAGCTTTCTTT.

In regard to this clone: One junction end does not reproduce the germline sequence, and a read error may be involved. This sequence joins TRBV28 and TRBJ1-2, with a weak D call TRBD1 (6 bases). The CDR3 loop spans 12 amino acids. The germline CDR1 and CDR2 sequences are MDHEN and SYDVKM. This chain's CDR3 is CASSLGQPTMAF. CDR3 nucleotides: TGTGCCAGCAGCCTCGGACAGCCGACTATGGCCTTC.

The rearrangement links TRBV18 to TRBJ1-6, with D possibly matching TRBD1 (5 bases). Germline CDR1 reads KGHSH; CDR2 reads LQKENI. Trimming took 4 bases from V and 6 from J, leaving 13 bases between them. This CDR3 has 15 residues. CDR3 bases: TGTGCCAGCTCACGAGGGGACGGACCTAATTCACCCCTCCACTTT. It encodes CASSRGDGPNSPLHF.

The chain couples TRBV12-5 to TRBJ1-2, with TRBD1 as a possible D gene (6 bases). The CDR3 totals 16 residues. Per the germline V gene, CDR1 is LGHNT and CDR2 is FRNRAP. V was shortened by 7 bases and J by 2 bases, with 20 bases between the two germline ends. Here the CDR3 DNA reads TGTGCTAGTGACGAATCGGGACAATCATCCAACTATGGCTACACCTTC. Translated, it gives CASDESGQSSNYGYTF. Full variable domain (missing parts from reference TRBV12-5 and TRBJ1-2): DARVTQTPRHKVTEMGQEVTMRCQPILGHNTVFWYRQTMMQGLELLAYFRNRAPLDDSGMPKDRFSAEMPDATLATLKIQPSEPRDSAVYFCASDESGQSSNYGYTFGSGTRLTVV.